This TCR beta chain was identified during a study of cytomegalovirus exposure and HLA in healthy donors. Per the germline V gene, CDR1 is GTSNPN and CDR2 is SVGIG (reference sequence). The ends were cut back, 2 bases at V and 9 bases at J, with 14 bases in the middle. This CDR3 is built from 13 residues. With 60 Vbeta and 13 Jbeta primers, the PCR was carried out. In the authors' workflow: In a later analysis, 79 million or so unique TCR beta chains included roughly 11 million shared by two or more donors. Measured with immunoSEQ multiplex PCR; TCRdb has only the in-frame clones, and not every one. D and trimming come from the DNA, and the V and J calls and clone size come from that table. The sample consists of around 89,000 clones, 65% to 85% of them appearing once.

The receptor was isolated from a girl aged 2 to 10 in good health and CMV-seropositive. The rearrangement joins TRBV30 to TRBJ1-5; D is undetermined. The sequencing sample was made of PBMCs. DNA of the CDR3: TGTGCCTGGAGTTTCGACACCCATTGGCCCCAGCATTTT. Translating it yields CAWSFDTHWPQHF.